The source of this T cell receptor beta chain is a study of cytomegalovirus exposure and HLA in healthy donors. Study-wide findings and caveats: Most of the CMV-associated TCR beta chains (in a later analysis) appeared to be HLA-restricted. Among TCR beta chains of equal frequency, HLA-associated ones were more clonally expanded in a later analysis. Trimming of TCR beta V- and J-genes showed a link, identified in a later analysis, to a missense DCLRE1C variant.

V was pared by 5 bases and J by 2 bases, with 2 bases of the junction left unmatched. From germline, CDR1 is SEHNR and CDR2 FQNEAQ (reference sequence). CDR3 size: 14 residues. This clone was seen more than once but under ten times. Its antigen remains unknown. In the PCR, 60 Vbeta and 13 Jbeta primers were used. Profiled with immunoSEQ multiplex PCR; TCRdb holds only in-frame clones, not every one. This sample carries hundreds of thousands of clones, around 80% of them seen once, and the ten largest clones take about 0.63%. The receptor was isolated from a man aged 18 to 30 in good health and CMV-seronegative. The sequenced sample was PBMCs. This chain connects TRBV7-9 to TRBJ1-5, with 8 bases lining up with TRBD1. The CDR3 DNA reads as TGTGCCAGCAGCCCGGACAGGGGCAATCAGCCCCAGCATTTT. Protein product: CASSPDRGNQPQHF.